Listed here are 17 T cell receptor beta chains from one sample, sequenced in a study of T cell responses to AZD1222 COVID-19 vaccine. Method: immunoSEQ multiplex PCR; TCRdb's copy keeps in-frame clones and lacks some. This table holds some 130,000 clones, 87% found once. Sample: peripheral blood, taken on day 0 of AZD1222 vaccination. The origin of the receptors is an adult in good health.

The V and J genes are TRBV10-3 and TRBJ2-2; 7 nucleotides match TRBD1. The germline CDR1 and CDR2 sequences are ENHRY and SYGVKD. With V trimmed by 5 bases and J by 0 bases, 3 bases remained unmatched. The CDR3 spans 15 residues. Here the CDR3 reads CAISPGTANTGELFF. The CDR3 bases are TGTGCCATCAGTCCCGGGACAGCGAACACCGGGGAGCTGTTTTTT.

The rearrangement links TRBV28 to TRBJ1-5, with unresolved D. The CDR3 loop spans 13 amino acids. Germline CDR1 and CDR2: MDHEN and SYDVKM. V lost 6 bases and J 7 bases, leaving 13 bases between the germline ends. The CDR3 coding sequence is TGTGCCAGCAGGGCCAACGGCGACCAGCCCCAGCATTTT. This sequence encodes CASRANGDQPQHF. The full variable domain, its missing parts supplied by reference TRBV28 and TRBJ1-5, is DVKVTQSSRYLVKRTGEKVFLECVQDMDHENMFWYRQDPGLGLRLIYFSYDVKMKEKGDIPEGYSVSREKKERFSLILESASTNQTSMYLCASRANGDQPQHFGDGTRLSIL.

This clone has only a few counts. This chain links TRBV28 with TRBJ1-2; weak D call: TRBD1 (5 bases). CDR3 length: 16 amino acids. Germline CDR1 reads MDHEN; CDR2 reads SYDVKM. V lost 6 bases, J lost 2 bases, and 19 bases lay in between. The CDR3 loop reads CASRGDYRDSNYGYTF. CDR3 sequence (DNA): TGTGCCAGCAGGGGAGATTATCGGGACTCGAACTATGGCTACACCTTC.

The J gene is TRBJ1-6, the V gene TRBV19; TRBD1 agrees at 7 bases. The CDR3 loop spans 13 amino acids. Per the germline V gene, CDR1 is LNHDA and CDR2 is SQIVND (reference sequence). With 11 bases clipped from V and 6 bases from J, the junction kept 7 bases outside the gene matches. The DNA of the CDR3 is TGTGCCTGCTCCGGGACAGTTAATTCACCCCTCCACTTT. Its translation: CACSGTVNSPLHF.

The rearrangement joins TRBV10-3 to TRBJ2-6, with D tentatively TRBD2 (5 bases). CDR1 ENHRY and CDR2 SYGVKD come from the germline V gene. The CDR3 loop spans 18 amino acids. V lost 3 bases, J lost 0 bases, and 15 bases lay in between. Written as DNA, the CDR3 is TGTGCCATCAGTGATACCAGCGTGGGGAGCTCTGGGGCCAACGTCCTGACTTTC. As protein: CAISDTSVGSSGANVLTF.

The chain recombines TRBV6-5 with TRBJ1-1, with 7 nucleotides matching TRBD1. CDR3 size: 16 residues. Germline lookup yields CDR1 MNHEY and CDR2 SVGAGI. V shed 0 bases, J shed 2 bases, and the junction held 6 bases outside the gene matches. The CDR3 region is CASSYSTGTVNTEAFF. The CDR3 nucleotides read TGTGCCAGCAGTTACTCGACCGGGACAGTTAACACTGAAGCTTTCTTT.

V is TRBV2 and J is TRBJ1-2; TRBD1 matches 7 bases. CDR1 is SNHLY, CDR2 FYNNEI, per germline. With 5 bases clipped from V and 2 bases from J, the junction kept 5 bases outside the gene matches. The CDR3 has 14 residues. The DNA of the CDR3 is TGTGCCAGCAGTACAGGGGCCCTAAACTATGGCTACACCTTC. Translating gives CASSTGALNYGYTF.

This rearrangement joins TRBV6-2 or TRBV6-3 to TRBJ2-1, with 13 bases that match TRBD2. V was pared by 6 bases and J by 5 bases, with 10 bases of the junction left unmatched. Germline V CDR1 and CDR2: MNHEY, SVGEGT. The CDR3 has 17 amino acids. This chain's CDR3 is CASSHKGLAGPNNEQFF. In DNA form, the CDR3 reads TGTGCCAGCAGCCACAAGGGACTAGCGGGGCCGAACAATGAGCAGTTCTTC.

This clone was seen once. V and J are TRBV4-1 and TRBJ1-6, with no clear D. From germline, CDR1 is MGHRA and CDR2 YSYEKL. The V end lost 1 base, the J end lost 7 bases, and 11 bases lay between the germline ends. The CDR3 extends over 15 amino acids. The CDR3 reads CASSQVPGSNSPLHF. CDR3 bases: TGCGCCAGCAGCCAAGTCCCAGGATCAAATTCACCCCTCCACTTT.

The chain employs TRBV29-1 and TRBJ1-1; D perhaps matches TRBD1 (5 bases). The CDR3 is 14 residues long. V lost 3 bases, J lost 1 base, and 12 bases lay in between. In germline, CDR1 is SQVTM, CDR2 ANQGSEA. CDR3: CSVEAQERNTEAFF. The DNA of the CDR3 is TGCAGCGTTGAGGCACAGGAAAGGAACACTGAAGCTTTCTTT.

The CDR3 spells CASSLLGTGNQPQHF. The CDR3 DNA reads TGTGCCAGCAGTTTGTTGGGGACGGGGAATCAGCCCCAGCATTTT. This chain connects TRBV28 to TRBJ1-5; TRBD1 might be the D (5 bases). The CDR3 covers 15 residues. With 3 bases removed from V and 4 bases from J, the gap between germline ends came to 13 bases. The germline CDR1 and CDR2 sequences are MDHEN and SYDVKM.

This clone turned up a few times. CDR3: CASSPSVGTSGLYEQYF. The CDR3 DNA follows: TGTGCCAGCAGCCCCAGCGTCGGGACTAGCGGCCTCTACGAGCAGTACTTC. V and J are TRBV3-1 (or the pseudogene TRBV3-2) and TRBJ2-7; 11 positions match TRBD2. The CDR3 has 17 amino acids. The ends lost 4 bases at V and 3 bases at J; junction bases unmatched: 11. From germline, CDR1 is LGHDT and CDR2 YNNKEL (reference sequence).

The chain couples TRBV14 to TRBJ2-2, with unresolved D. The CDR3 is 18 residues long. Germline CDR1 is SGHDN and CDR2 is FVKESK. The V end was cut by 3 bases, the J end by 0 bases, with 17 bases between. This chain's CDR3 is CASSQVMSALPNTGELFF. DNA for the CDR3: TGTGCCAGCAGCCAGGTGATGTCGGCGCTACCGAACACCGGGGAGCTGTTTTTT.

The DNA of the CDR3 is TGTGCCAGCAGCTTAGCGCCTGGTGCCGGGGAGCTGTTTTTT. Translating it yields CASSLAPGAGELFF. The chain uses TRBV7-2 and TRBJ2-2; no reliable D call. Germline CDR1 reads SGHTA; CDR2 reads FQGNSA. This CDR3 comprises 14 residues. The V gene lost 0 bases and the J gene lost 6 bases, with 8 bases spanning the gap.

This clone has only one observation. The chain uses TRBV6-2 or TRBV6-3 and TRBJ1-6; maybe TRBD1 (5 bases). V gave up 2 bases and J gave up 9 bases, with 17 bases separating them. Germline values: CDR1 MNHEY, CDR2 SVGEGT. This CDR3 has 16 amino acids. The CDR3 nucleotides are TGTGCCAGCAGTTACGATTGGGGGTTCTATGGTTCACCCCTCCACTTT. It translates to CASSYDWGFYGSPLHF.

CDR3 nucleotides: TGCGCCAGCAGCCAGGTACCAGGGGTTTCTGAAGCTTTCTTT. Its protein product is CASSQVPGVSEAFF. The chain carries TRBV4-1 and TRBJ1-1; maybe TRBD1 (6 bases). CDR3 length: 14 amino acids. Trimming took 3 bases from V and 6 from J, leaving 14 bases between them. CDR1 and CDR2 (germline): MGHRA, YSYEKL.

The chain links TRBV18 to TRBJ1-4; D is perhaps TRBD1 (5 bases). This CDR3 is 16 amino acids long. Germline V gene lookup returns CDR1 KGHSH and CDR2 LQKENI. V was pared by 3 bases and J by 7 bases, with 18 bases between. The CDR3 region is CASSPRPGTGGEKLFF. The CDR3 nucleotides are TGTGCCAGCTCACCTAGGCCCGGGACGGGTGGTGAAAAACTGTTTTTT.